Below are 21 T cell receptor beta chains sequenced from a single sample in a study of cytomegalovirus exposure and HLA in healthy donors (dated by TCRdb to about 2017). The protocol used for the library was the immunoSEQ multiplex PCR assay. A mixture of 60 forward primers for TCR Vbeta segments and 13 reverse primers for TCR Jbeta segments was used in the multiplex PCR. TCRdb retrieved this table from immuneACCESS and kept in-frame rearrangements only. Not all clones are present; in checked studies, unresolved V genes account for under half, and no reason is known for the remainder. For this sample the table gives some 130,000 clones, of which about four fifths were detected only once. The top ten clones comprise 4.8% of the sample. Sequencing was done on a sample of PBMCs. The receptors were sampled from a man aged 25 to 40 in good health.

The genes are TRBV7-9 and TRBJ2-1, with a possible D match to TRBD1 (6 bases). V was trimmed by 5 bases and J by 8 bases, leaving 22 bases between them. Germline V gives CDR1 SEHNR, CDR2 FQNEAQ (reference sequence). The CDR3 has 16 amino acids. CDR3 nucleotide sequence: TGTGCCAGCAGCACGTTCCCGGGACACCACTTACATGAGCAGTTCTTC. Translation gives CASSTFPGHHLHEQFF.

DNA of the CDR3: TGCGCCAGCAGCCCCAGAGGAAGCGCAGCCTACGAGCAGTACTTC. It yields the protein CASSPRGSAAYEQYF. This chain links TRBV4-1 with TRBJ2-5; D is undetermined. Gene TRBJ2-7 matches the end of the DNA better, so the J call may be wrong. CDR3 size: 15 residues. CDR1 MGHRA and CDR2 YSYEKL come from the germline V gene.

V gene TRBV7-2 combines with J gene TRBJ2-7, with TRBD2 identical over 11 bases. J lost 4 bases, V lost 5 bases, and 10 bases had no gene match. Germline values: CDR1 SGHTA, CDR2 FQGNSA. The CDR3 consists of 16 residues. This CDR3 reads CASSKDLAGGRYEQYF. The CDR3 DNA is TGTGCCAGCAGCAAGGATCTAGCGGGAGGAAGGTACGAGCAGTACTTC.

On this clone: Germline and junction disagree at one end, which may indicate a read error. The chain is built from TRBV7-9 and TRBJ1-3; 9 bases are shared with TRBD1. CDR1 and CDR2 (germline): SEHNR, FQNEAQ (reference sequence). The CDR3 loop spans 18 amino acids. In nucleotides, the CDR3 is TGTTCCAGCAGCTTAGTGGGACAGGGTTCGGTATCTGGAAACACCATATATTTT. As protein: CSSSLVGQGSVSGNTIYF.

CDR3 nucleotides: TGTGCCAGCAGCAGGGGACGGGCCTACGAGCAGTACTTC. It translates to CASSRGRAYEQYF. V is TRBV27 and J is TRBJ2-7, with D possibly matching TRBD1 (6 bases). The CDR3 sequence is 13 residues long. Germline CDR1 MNHEY, CDR2 SMNVEV (reference sequence). The ends were cut back, 6 bases at V and 2 bases at J, with 11 bases in the middle.

The V call is TRBV4-2, the J call TRBJ2-3; D may be TRBD2 (5 bases). Between the trimmed V and J ends, which lost 0 bases and 8 bases, there was a span of 15 bases. This CDR3 contains 15 residues. From germline, CDR1 is LGHNA and CDR2 YNFKEQ. CDR3: CASSQEAADLGTQYF. CDR3 sequence (DNA): TGTGCCAGCAGCCAAGAGGCAGCGGATTTGGGTACGCAGTATTTT.

This clone was seen once. The CDR3 is CASSFGGGGYNEQFF. The CDR3 nucleotides are TGTGCCAGCAGCTTTGGGGGGGGAGGGTACAATGAGCAGTTCTTC. The chain carries TRBV9 and TRBJ2-1; 7 positions agree with TRBD2. J lost 4 bases, V lost 4 bases, and 8 bases had no gene match. The CDR3 spans 15 residues. Germline V gives CDR1 SGDLS, CDR2 YYNGEE.

The chain has TRBV19 and TRBJ2-7; D is unresolved. The CDR3 length is 13 residues. Germline V gene data show CDR1 as LNHDA and CDR2 as SQIVND (reference sequence). The V and J ends lost 4 bases and 2 bases respectively, with 9 bases between them. The CDR3 is CASSTDNTYEQYF. In DNA, the CDR3 is TGTGCCAGTAGTACAGACAACACCTACGAGCAGTACTTC.

This chain links TRBV27 with TRBJ1-1; perhaps TRBD1 as D (6 bases). This CDR3 comprises 13 residues. Germline V CDR1 and CDR2: MNHEY, SMNVEV (reference sequence). Trimming cost V 3 bases and J 11 bases, with 16 bases left between them. The CDR3 loop reads CASSLVGGALAFF. The DNA of the CDR3 is TGTGCCAGCAGTTTGGTTGGGGGGGCGCTGGCTTTCTTT.

This rearrangement joins TRBV11-3 to TRBJ2-1, with 7 nucleotides matching TRBD1. Per germline, CDR1 SGHNT and CDR2 YENEEA. The J segment lost 4 bases and the V segment lost 4 bases, leaving 7 bases of the junction unmatched. The CDR3 extends over 15 amino acids. CDR3 nucleotides: TGTGCCAGCAGCTACAATAGGGGGCCTTACAATGAGCAGTTCTTC. Encoded protein: CASSYNRGPYNEQFF.

The J gene is TRBJ1-1, the V gene TRBV7-9; 11 bases fit TRBD1. The germline V gene encodes CDR1 SEHNR and CDR2 FQNEAQ (reference sequence). The CDR3 loop spans 15 amino acids. The V gene end was trimmed by 3 bases and the J gene end by 6 bases; junction bases not matched to a gene: 6. DNA for the CDR3: TGTGCCAGCAGCTTGGGACAGGGGGTTGTCGCTGAAGCTTTCTTT. Translation: CASSLGQGVVAEAFF.

In this sample, this clone turned up a few times. As DNA, the CDR3 is TGTGCCAGCAGCTCCGACGGACTAGCGGCAAACACCGGGGAGCTGTTTTTT. It encodes CASSSDGLAANTGELFF. This chain connects TRBV5-4 to TRBJ2-2; the match to TRBD2 covers 10 bases. The V segment lost 3 bases and the J segment 2 bases; nucleotides outside the gene matches: 7. The CDR3 is made up of 17 amino acids. Germline CDR1 reads SGHNT; CDR2 reads YYREEE (reference sequence).

This clone was recorded only once. The J gene is TRBJ2-1, the V gene TRBV6-5, with 9 bases matching TRBD2. Germline values: CDR1 MNHEY, CDR2 SVGAGI. The CDR3 consists of 14 residues. The V gene end was trimmed by 7 bases and the J gene end by 6 bases; junction bases not matched to a gene: 7. The CDR3 loop is CASTGIAGANEQFF. The CDR3 DNA reads TGTGCCAGCACAGGAATAGCGGGAGCCAATGAGCAGTTCTTC.

V and J are TRBV7-9 and TRBJ2-3; TRBD1 is a possible D gene (6 bases). Per germline, CDR1 SEHNR and CDR2 FQNEAQ (reference sequence). The CDR3 is 15 residues long. V dropped 2 bases and J dropped 3 bases, with 12 bases sitting between them. The CDR3 protein is CASSLRTDGTDTQYF. The CDR3 DNA reads TGTGCCAGCAGCTTAAGGACAGATGGGACAGATACGCAGTATTTT.

The chain employs TRBV6-6 and TRBJ1-1, with a possible D match to TRBD1 (6 bases). With 4 bases removed from V and 3 bases from J, the gap between germline ends came to 15 bases. The CDR3 length is 15 residues. Germline V gene lookup returns CDR1 MNHNY and CDR2 SVGAGI (reference sequence). The CDR3 here is CASSSYDKGDTEAFF. The CDR3, as DNA: TGTGCCAGCAGTTCATATGACAAGGGGGACACTGAAGCTTTCTTT.

V gene TRBV5-5 combines with J gene TRBJ1-5; D remains ambiguous. The CDR3 sequence is 15 residues long. V gave up 2 bases and J gave up 4 bases, with 13 bases separating them. CDR1 is SGHKS and CDR2 is YYEKEE in the germline V gene (reference sequence). The CDR3 region has the DNA TGTGCCAGCAGCTTCTACGGCGGGAAGAATCAGCCCCAGCATTTT. It encodes CASSFYGGKNQPQHF.

CDR3 sequence (DNA): TGTGCCAGCAGTGAGGGACTAGCGGGAGTGAATGAGCAGTTCTTC. It is translated as CASSEGLAGVNEQFF. This chain links TRBV6-4 with TRBJ2-1; the match to TRBD2 covers 14 bases. Germline CDR1 reads MRHNA; CDR2 reads SNTAGT. Losses at the gene ends were 3 bases for V and 7 bases for J; bases not matched to a gene: 2. The CDR3 has 15 residues.

V usage is TRBV30 and J usage is TRBJ2-7; TRBD2 matches 7 bases. In germline, CDR1 is GTSNPN, CDR2 SVGIG (reference sequence). Germline trimming cut 7 bases from V and 2 bases from J; bases unmatched to any gene: 11. CDR3 length: 14 amino acids. The CDR3 bases are TGTGCCTACCAGCAGCGGGGACCCACCTACGAGCAGTACTTC. Translation gives CAYQQRGPTYEQYF.

The chain combines TRBV27 with TRBJ2-3, with 7 bases aligning to TRBD2. V was pared by 0 bases and J by 4 bases, with 4 bases of the junction left unmatched. The CDR3 length is 15 residues. CDR1 and CDR2 (germline): MNHEY, SMNVEV (reference sequence). The CDR3 region is CASSLSIGGSDTQYF. The DNA for the CDR3 is TGTGCCAGCAGTTTATCTATCGGGGGGTCAGATACGCAGTATTTT.

The rearrangement links TRBV29-1 to TRBJ2-1; D is uncertain. The germline V and J ends were trimmed by 4 bases and 4 bases, with 14 bases remaining between them. In germline, CDR1 is SQVTM, CDR2 ANQGSEA. The CDR3 sequence is 14 residues long. CDR3 bases: TGCAGCGTTGCCCTCCTCCTCTTTTACAATGAGCAGTTCTTC. Translation: CSVALLLFYNEQFF.

The chain is built from TRBV14 and TRBJ1-5; D is unresolved. V was shortened by 0 bases and J by 5 bases, with 5 bases between the two germline ends. The CDR3 extends over 13 amino acids. Germline V gene lookup returns CDR1 SGHDN and CDR2 FVKESK. CDR3: CASSQDPYQPQHF. In nucleotides, the CDR3 is TGTGCCAGCAGCCAAGATCCCTATCAGCCCCAGCATTTT.